The TCR beta chain described here comes from a study of control samples from healthy donors and cancer patients. Profiling relied on immunoSEQ multiplex PCR, and the TCRdb table lists in-frame clones only, not all of them. The sample includes fewer than 250,000 clones. Looked up from germline, CDR1 is LGHNA and CDR2 is YNFKEQ. The CDR3 sequence is 13 residues long. V shed 1 base and J shed 2 bases, with 5 bases lying between them. This chain joins TRBV4-2 and TRBJ1-1; no definite D call. The sequencing input was blood. The sequence was obtained from a woman aged 25-40 years in good health. CDR3 bases: TGTGCCAGCAGCCAAGCGGACAACACTGAAGCTTTCTTT. Translated: CASSQADNTEAFF.